The 8 T cell receptor beta chains below were found in one sample sequenced in a study of primary melanoma T cells and metastatic recurrence. Sequenced by immunoSEQ multiplex PCR; TCRdb stores in-frame clones only, minus some. Of fewer than 150 clones in the sample, around 94% were seen once. Sequenced: melanoma tumor tissue. The receptors stem from a human donor with melanoma.

This sequence joins TRBV4-1 and TRBJ2-7, with TRBD2 as a possible D gene (6 bases). The CDR3 runs 16 residues. The V end was cut by 0 bases, the J end by 6 bases, with 18 bases between. Germline loops: CDR1 MGHRA, CDR2 YSYEKL. The CDR3 DNA reads as TGCGCCAGCAGCCAAGATACCTCGCGCGGGGCTTTCGAGCAGTACTTC. Its translation: CASSQDTSRGAFEQYF.

This sequence joins TRBV28 and TRBJ1-4, with D perhaps matching TRBD1 (5 bases). V lost 5 bases, J lost 8 bases, and 9 bases lay in between. This CDR3 spans 12 amino acids. Germline V gives CDR1 MDHEN, CDR2 SYDVKM. The CDR3 sequence: CASSQGKEKLFF. Here the CDR3 DNA reads TGTGCCAGCAGTCAGGGAAAAGAAAAACTGTTTTTT. Together with reference TRBV28 and TRBJ1-4, the CDR3 gives the full variable domain: DVKVTQSSRYLVKRTGEKVFLECVQDMDHENMFWYRQDPGLGLRLIYFSYDVKMKEKGDIPEGYSVSREKKERFSLILESASTNQTSMYLCASSQGKEKLFFGSGTQLSVL.

V is TRBV11-3 and J is TRBJ2-1; 8 bases match TRBD2. The CDR3 consists of 16 residues. The V gene end was trimmed by 4 bases and the J gene end by 2 bases; junction bases not matched to a gene: 7. CDR1 SGHNT and CDR2 YENEEA come from the germline V gene. The CDR3 is CASSSSGTRPYNEQFF. Here the CDR3 DNA reads TGTGCCAGCAGCTCGTCCGGGACTAGACCCTACAATGAGCAGTTCTTC.

This clone showed up just a few times. The chain joins TRBV10-2 to TRBJ2-2; the D gene is possibly TRBD1 (5 bases). V dropped 7 bases and J dropped 1 base, with 10 bases sitting between them. This CDR3 is built from 14 residues. Germline V gives CDR1 WSHSY, CDR2 SAAADI. The CDR3 nucleotides are TGCGCCAGCAACCAGGGCCGGAACACCGGGGAGCTGTTTTTT. It is translated as CASNQGRNTGELFF.

This chain connects TRBV6-8 to TRBJ1-6, with D perhaps TRBD1 (5 bases). The CDR3 spans 15 residues. The germline V gene has CDR1 MNHGY and CDR2 SAAAGT. V was trimmed by 8 bases and J by 6 bases, leaving 17 bases between them. As DNA, the CDR3 is TGTGCCAGCGCCCCTCCGGGAGGGGTTAATTCACCCCTCCACTTT. Translated: CASAPPGGVNSPLHF.

J is TRBJ1-1 and V is TRBV6-8; D remains ambiguous. Germline V gives CDR1 MNHGY, CDR2 SAAAGT. V dropped 4 bases and J dropped 6 bases, with 12 bases sitting between them. CDR3 size: 13 residues. The CDR3 region is CASSLGGLAEAFF. The CDR3 region has the DNA TGTGCCAGCAGTTTAGGAGGGCTCGCTGAAGCTTTCTTT.

This clone has only one observation. The chain couples TRBV5-1 to TRBJ1-5; 7 positions match TRBD1. Germline V gene sequence: CDR1 SGHRS, CDR2 YFSETQ. There are 19 residues in the CDR3. V trimming: 0 bases; J trimming: 0 bases; junction bases outside the gene matches: 12. CDR3 sequence: CASSLATLGTDYSNQPQHF. The CDR3 nucleotides are TGCGCCAGCAGCTTGGCGACTCTGGGGACAGATTATAGCAATCAGCCCCAGCATTTT.

V gene TRBV19 combines with J gene TRBJ2-5; unclear D gene. The length of the CDR3 is 14 residues. V lost 1 base to trimming and J lost 1 base, with 7 bases between them. Germline V gene data show CDR1 as LNHDA and CDR2 as SQIVND (reference sequence). This chain's CDR3 is CASSIGPGQETQYF. The CDR3 coding sequence is TGTGCCAGTAGTATAGGGCCGGGCCAAGAGACCCAGTACTTC.